Below, 16 T cell receptor beta chains from the same sample are listed, as sequenced in a study of cytomegalovirus exposure and HLA in healthy donors. The PCR contained 60 Vbeta and 13 Jbeta primers. Data came from immunoSEQ multiplex PCR; TCRdb stores just in-frame clones and leaves some out. The sample lists more than 95,000 clones, 81% occurring once. The sequencing input was PBMCs. The receptor source for this set is a man younger than 35 in good health and CMV-seropositive.

V usage is TRBV11-2 and J usage is TRBJ1-3; D call uncertain. V was shortened by 2 bases and J by 0 bases, with 11 bases between the two germline ends. Per germline, CDR1 SGHAT and CDR2 FQNNGV. CDR3 size: 16 residues. CDR3 nucleotide sequence: TGTGCCAGCAGCTTACCCCAATTCAGCTCTGGAAACACCATATATTTT. Protein product: CASSLPQFSSGNTIYF. Complete variable domain (other parts from reference TRBV11-2 and TRBJ1-3): EAGVAQSPRYKIIEKRQSVAFWCNPISGHATLYWYQQILGQGPKLLIQFQNNGVVDDSQLPKDRFSAERLKGVDSTLKIQPAKLEDSAVYLCASSLPQFSSGNTIYFGEGSWLTVV.

This chain links TRBV5-1 with TRBJ2-5; D possibly corresponds to TRBD2 (6 bases). V dropped 4 bases and J dropped 4 bases, with 17 bases sitting between them. The CDR3 length is 15 residues. Germline-derived CDR1 and CDR2 are SGHRS and YFSETQ. In nucleotides, the CDR3 is TGCGCCAGCAGCCTCGGGACTCCTGAACGAGAGACCCAGTACTTC. Its protein product is CASSLGTPERETQYF. The full variable domain, rest sourced from reference TRBV5-1 and TRBJ2-5, is KAGVTQTPRYLIKTRGQQVTLSCSPISGHRSVSWYQQTPGQGLQFLFEYFSETQRNKGNFPGRFSGRQFSNSRSEMNVSTLELGDSALYLCASSLGTPERETQYFGPGTRLLVL.

This rearrangement joins TRBV30 to TRBJ1-6; D may be TRBD1 (5 bases). V gave up 1 base and J gave up 10 bases, with 14 bases separating them. Per germline, CDR1 GTSNPN and CDR2 SVGIG (reference sequence). The CDR3 loop spans 14 amino acids. CDR3 residues: CAWSEGVGASPLHF. CDR3 DNA: TGTGCCTGGAGTGAAGGCGTTGGGGCCTCACCCCTCCACTTT.

The V gene is TRBV10-3, the J gene TRBJ2-3, with D possibly being TRBD1 (6 bases). The V end was cut by 2 bases, the J end by 2 bases, with 17 bases between. The CDR3 length is 17 residues. In germline, CDR1 is ENHRY, CDR2 SYGVKD. The CDR3 protein is CAISEPGTPKYTDTQYF. CDR3 DNA: TGTGCCATCAGTGAGCCTGGGACACCTAAATACACAGATACGCAGTATTTT.

V gene TRBV2 combines with J gene TRBJ1-1; D perhaps matches TRBD1 (6 bases). Germline V gene sequence: CDR1 SNHLY, CDR2 FYNNEI. The CDR3 contains 13 residues. The V gene lost 4 bases and the J gene lost 4 bases, with 10 bases spanning the gap. CDR3 residues: CASSVTGSTEAFF. The CDR3 DNA is TGTGCCAGCAGTGTTACAGGGTCCACTGAAGCTTTCTTT.

The chain combines TRBV2 with TRBJ2-1; 13 bases match TRBD2. Germline V gives CDR1 SNHLY, CDR2 FYNNEI. The CDR3 loop spans 15 amino acids. The V and J ends lost 5 bases and 8 bases, in that order; junction bases with no gene match: 6. The CDR3, as DNA: TGTGCCAGCAGTAGGACTAGCGGGAGTGTCGATGAGCAGTTCTTC. It specifies CASSRTSGSVDEQFF.

The chain is built from TRBV18 and TRBJ2-2; TRBD2 aligns across 9 bases. V was pared by 0 bases and J by 4 bases, with 12 bases of the junction left unmatched. The CDR3 extends over 19 amino acids. Germline CDR1 KGHSH, CDR2 LQKENI. DNA for the CDR3: TGTGCCAGCTCACCACCGTCATGGAGTAGCGGGAGATTCACCGGGGAGCTGTTTTTT. It codes for CASSPPSWSSGRFTGELFF.

The chain employs TRBV6-6 and TRBJ1-2, with D possibly being TRBD1 (6 bases). Trimming shortened V by 5 bases and J by 0 bases, and 16 bases separated the two germline ends. Germline-derived CDR1 and CDR2 are MNHNY and SVGAGI (reference sequence). The CDR3 totals 16 residues. CDR3 sequence (DNA): TGTGCCAGCAGTCCGGACAGCGGCCGGGCTAACTATGGCTACACCTTC. This encodes CASSPDSGRANYGYTF.

The chain recombines TRBV11-2 with TRBJ2-7; 7 nucleotides agree with TRBD1. After removal of 4 bases from V and 6 bases from J, the junction contained 12 bases not matched to a gene. Germline CDR1 SGHAT, CDR2 FQNNGV. The CDR3 runs 15 residues. The DNA for the CDR3 is TGTGCCAGCAGCTCGACAGGGAAGGACAGTGCCGAGCAGTACTTC. Encoded protein: CASSSTGKDSAEQYF. The whole variable domain, remainder taken from reference TRBV11-2 and TRBJ2-7, is EAGVAQSPRYKIIEKRQSVAFWCNPISGHATLYWYQQILGQGPKLLIQFQNNGVVDDSQLPKDRFSAERLKGVDSTLKIQPAKLEDSAVYLCASSSTGKDSAEQYFGPGTRLTVT.

This chain uses TRBV2 with TRBJ1-4, with D possibly TRBD1 on 5 matching bases. V dropped 6 bases and J dropped 4 bases, with 21 bases sitting between them. CDR3 length: 17 residues. Germline V gives CDR1 SNHLY, CDR2 FYNNEI. CDR3 residues: CASSLNRPGQGNEKLFF. CDR3 DNA: TGTGCCAGCAGCTTAAACCGCCCCGGGCAGGGTAATGAAAAACTGTTTTTT.

About this clone: The identical CDR3 is also encoded by other nucleotide sequences in the sample. The V and J genes are TRBV7-9 and TRBJ2-2, with D perhaps TRBD1 (6 bases). The V gene's germline CDR1 is SEHNR and CDR2 FQNEAQ (reference sequence). The CDR3 length is 15 residues. The V gene lost 1 base and the J gene lost 0 bases, with 6 bases spanning the gap. CDR3 DNA: TGTGCCAGCAGCTTAGACAGGGCGAACACCGGGGAGCTGTTTTTT. Residues: CASSLDRANTGELFF.

This clone was seen only once. V gene TRBV15 combines with J gene TRBJ2-7; 7 bases line up with TRBD2. V lost 0 bases, J lost 3 bases, and 5 bases stayed unmatched. The CDR3 is 15 amino acids. Germline V gene sequence: CDR1 LNHNV, CDR2 YYDKDF (reference sequence). The CDR3 sequence is CATSRERTSFYEQYF. DNA for the CDR3: TGTGCCACCAGCAGAGAGCGGACTAGTTTCTACGAGCAGTACTTC.

This clone was observed a handful of times. V usage is TRBV18 and J usage is TRBJ1-1; 11 bases fit TRBD1. Unmatched junction bases numbered 11, after V lost 1 base and J lost 7 bases. CDR3 length equals 17 residues. Germline lookup yields CDR1 KGHSH and CDR2 LQKENI. The CDR3 DNA reads TGTGCCAGCTCACCACGGGAAGTAGGACAGGGGGCGCATGAAGCTTTCTTT. It specifies CASSPREVGQGAHEAFF.

The J gene is TRBJ1-5, the V gene TRBV21-1; TRBD1 is the table's D call, not checked against the DNA. TRBV21-1 is reported as a pseudogene. CDR3 length equals 17 residues. CDR3 DNA: TGTGCCAGCAGCCGGAGACGACAGGGCAATGGCAATCAGCCCCAGCATTTT. Translated: CASSRRRQGNGNQPQHF.

J is TRBJ1-3 and V is TRBV30, with no clear D. This CDR3 spans 17 amino acids. Trimming took 3 bases from V and 1 from J, leaving 19 bases between them. Germline V gives CDR1 GTSNPN, CDR2 SVGIG (reference sequence). CDR3 DNA: TGTGCCTGGAGCGCTAGAGGCCGTGAATATTCTGGAAACACCATATATTTT. Residues: CAWSARGREYSGNTIYF.

In its sample, this clone was seen a few times. This chain connects TRBV2 to TRBJ2-5; 11 bases align to TRBD2. Trimming removed 6 bases from V and 0 bases from J; junction bases left unmatched: 3. The CDR3 has 15 amino acids. Germline V gene sequence: CDR1 SNHLY, CDR2 FYNNEI. CDR3 residues: CASRGTSGYQETQYF. The CDR3 DNA reads as TGTGCCAGCAGGGGGACTAGCGGATACCAAGAGACCCAGTACTTC.